This T cell receptor beta chain was captured in a study of blood T cell repertoires in COVID-19. Overall study context: COVID-19 samples collected from the United States, Italy and Spain covered acute and convalescent phases. T cells, B-cell-depleted T cells, or PBMCs supplied cDNA or gDNA.

Germline loops: CDR1 SGHKS, CDR2 YYEKEE (reference sequence). This CDR3 has 15 amino acids. V was clipped by 4 bases and J by 0 bases; unmatched bases: 1. In the study's own analysis: How many nucleated cells were present was estimated from reference gene primer amplification. Repertoires were generated with immunoSEQ multiplex PCR, while TCRdb's copy carries only in-frame clones and drops some. V, J and clone size reflect that table, while D and trimming were determined from the DNA. The sample records fewer than 250,000 clones, 89% being singletons. What was sequenced was peripheral blood. The chain combines TRBV5-5 with TRBJ2-7, with TRBD2 identical over 13 bases. The receptor was derived from a woman between 35 and 50 years old with acute or convalescent COVID-19. The DNA for the CDR3 is TGTGCCAGCAGCCGGACTAGCGGGGGCTCCTACGAGCAGTACGTC. It yields the protein CASSRTSGGSYEQYV.